These 2 T cell receptor beta chains share one sample of origin, sequenced in a study of OX40 agonist ivuxolimab in advanced cancers. Using immunoSEQ multiplex PCR, the repertoire was profiled, and TCRdb retains in-frame clones only, with some absent. The data hold about 23,000 clones, with 88% observed a single time. The source material was CD4+ or CD8+ T cells sorted from blood, sampled in a trial of the OX40 agonist ivuxolimab. The receptors originated from an adult with an advanced solid tumor such as melanoma, head and neck, liver or kidney cancer.

The rearrangement links TRBV10-3 to TRBJ2-7, with 11 bases matching TRBD1. Germline V gives CDR1 ENHRY, CDR2 SYGVKD. The CDR3 runs to 15 residues. After removal of 6 bases from V and 5 bases from J, the junction contained 9 bases not matched to a gene. CDR3 sequence: CAISGPGQGGNEQYF. The CDR3 DNA is TGTGCCATCAGCGGACCGGGACAGGGGGGGAACGAGCAGTACTTC.

The chain recombines TRBV6-6 with TRBJ1-6; 7 bases are shared with TRBD1. Germline CDR1 reads MNHNY; CDR2 reads SVGAGI (reference sequence). J was trimmed by 8 bases and V by 6 bases; bases with no gene match: 10. The CDR3 consists of 15 residues. The CDR3 DNA is TGTGCCAGCAGGTCCAGGGGGACAGCAGATTCACCCCTCCACTTT. Amino acid sequence: CASRSRGTADSPLHF.